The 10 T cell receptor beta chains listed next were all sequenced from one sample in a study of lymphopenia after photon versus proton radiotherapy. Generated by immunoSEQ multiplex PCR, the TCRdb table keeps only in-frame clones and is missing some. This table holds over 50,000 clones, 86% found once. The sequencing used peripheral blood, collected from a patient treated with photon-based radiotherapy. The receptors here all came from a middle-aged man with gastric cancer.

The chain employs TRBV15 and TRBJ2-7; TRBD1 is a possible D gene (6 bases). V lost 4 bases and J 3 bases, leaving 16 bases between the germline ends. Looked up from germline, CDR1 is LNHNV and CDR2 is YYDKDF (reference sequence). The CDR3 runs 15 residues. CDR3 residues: CATSISRDTFYEQYF. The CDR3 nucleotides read TGTGCCACCAGCATCTCAAGGGACACCTTCTACGAGCAGTACTTC.

The CDR3 here is CASSPQRGMIGRNTEAFF. The CDR3 DNA sequence: TGTGCCAGCTCACCACAACGGGGGATGATCGGGAGAAATACTGAAGCTTTCTTT. J is TRBJ1-1 and V is TRBV18; tentative D call: TRBD1 (5 bases). V was cut by 1 base and J by 5 bases, with 23 bases left in between. This CDR3 has 18 residues. The V gene's germline CDR1 is KGHSH and CDR2 LQKENI. Full variable domain (missing parts from reference TRBV18 and TRBJ1-1): NAGVMQNPRHLVRRRGQEARLRCSPMKGHSHVYWYRQLPEEGLKFMVYLQKENIIDESGMPKERFSAEFPKEGPSILRIQQVVRGDSAAYFCASSPQRGMIGRNTEAFFGQGTRLTVV.

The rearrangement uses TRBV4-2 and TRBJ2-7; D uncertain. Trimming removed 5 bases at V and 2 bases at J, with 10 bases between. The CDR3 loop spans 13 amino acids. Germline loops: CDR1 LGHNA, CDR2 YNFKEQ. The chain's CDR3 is CASSSAMAYEQYF. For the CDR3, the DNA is TGTGCCAGCAGCTCCGCGATGGCCTACGAGCAGTACTTC.

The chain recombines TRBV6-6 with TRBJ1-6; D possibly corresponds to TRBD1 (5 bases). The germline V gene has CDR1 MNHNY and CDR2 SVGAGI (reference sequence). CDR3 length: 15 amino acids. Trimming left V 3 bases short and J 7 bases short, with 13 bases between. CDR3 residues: CASSYPTAGNSPLHF. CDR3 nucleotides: TGTGCCAGCAGTTATCCGACAGCGGGGAATTCACCCCTCCACTTT.

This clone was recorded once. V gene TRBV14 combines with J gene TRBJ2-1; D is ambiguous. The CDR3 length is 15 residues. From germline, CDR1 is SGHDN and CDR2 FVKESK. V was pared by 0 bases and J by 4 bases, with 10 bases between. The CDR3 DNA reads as TGTGCCAGCAGCCAAGACACACAAAAATACAATGAGCAGTTCTTC. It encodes CASSQDTQKYNEQFF.

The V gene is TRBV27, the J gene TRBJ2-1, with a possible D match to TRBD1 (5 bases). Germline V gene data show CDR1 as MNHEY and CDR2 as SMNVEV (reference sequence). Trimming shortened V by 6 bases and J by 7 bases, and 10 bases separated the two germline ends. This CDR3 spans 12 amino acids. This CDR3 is CASSPTGNEQFF. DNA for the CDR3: TGTGCCAGCAGCCCCACAGGTAATGAGCAGTTCTTC.

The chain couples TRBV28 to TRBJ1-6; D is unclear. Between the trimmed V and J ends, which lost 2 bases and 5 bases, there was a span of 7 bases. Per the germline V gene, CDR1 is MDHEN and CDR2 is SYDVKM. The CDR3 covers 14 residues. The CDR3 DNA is TGTGCCAGCAGTTTACCCGAAGATAATTCACCCCTCCACTTT. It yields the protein CASSLPEDNSPLHF.

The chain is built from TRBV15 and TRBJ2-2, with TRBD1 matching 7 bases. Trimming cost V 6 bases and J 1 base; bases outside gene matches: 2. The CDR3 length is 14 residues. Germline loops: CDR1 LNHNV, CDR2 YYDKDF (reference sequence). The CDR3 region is CATRRTGNTGELFF. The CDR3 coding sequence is TGTGCCACCAGGAGGACAGGGAACACCGGGGAGCTGTTTTTT.

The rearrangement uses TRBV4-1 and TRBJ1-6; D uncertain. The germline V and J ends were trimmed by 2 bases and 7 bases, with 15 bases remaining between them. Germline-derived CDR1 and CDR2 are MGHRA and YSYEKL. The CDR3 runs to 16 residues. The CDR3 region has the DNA TGCGCCAGCAGCCAAACCGGCCCTTTCACGAATTCACCCCTCCACTTT. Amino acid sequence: CASSQTGPFTNSPLHF.

The CDR3 coding sequence is TGTGCCAGTAGTATCGGCTCTGGGGCCAACGTCCTGACTTTC. This sequence encodes CASSIGSGANVLTF. The V and J genes are TRBV19 and TRBJ2-6; D remains unclear. Germline V gene lookup returns CDR1 LNHDA and CDR2 SQIVND (reference sequence). This CDR3 is built from 14 residues. Trimming shortened V by 3 bases and J by 0 bases, and 3 bases separated the two germline ends.